Following are 11 T cell receptor beta chains from one sample sequenced in a study of shared clonotypes between healthy human individuals. Data came from immunoSEQ multiplex PCR; TCRdb stores just in-frame clones and leaves some out. The sample has some 200,000 clones, about 93% seen once; the top ten hold around 0.067%. Material for sequencing was naive CD4+ T cells sorted from blood. Subset of the sample: CD45RA+ positively selected. All receptors derive from a woman between 25 and 40 years old in good health.

The CDR3 loop reads CASSSADRVYEQYF. In DNA form, the CDR3 reads TGTGCCAGCAGTTCCGCGGACAGGGTATACGAGCAGTACTTC. The gene calls are TRBV27 and TRBJ2-7; 8 bases are a match to TRBD1. The CDR3 extends over 14 amino acids. The V gene end was trimmed by 4 bases and the J gene end by 4 bases; junction bases not matched to a gene: 6. CDR1 and CDR2 (germline): MNHEY, SMNVEV (reference sequence).

The CDR3 region is CASRKTSSYEQYF. DNA of the CDR3: TGTGCCAGCAGGAAGACCAGCTCCTACGAGCAGTACTTC. This chain uses TRBV28 with TRBJ2-7; D is undetermined. Germline CDR1 and CDR2: MDHEN and SYDVKM. The CDR3 extends over 13 amino acids. V was trimmed by 6 bases and J by 0 bases, leaving 9 bases between them.

The chain uses TRBV18 and TRBJ2-7; D call uncertain. CDR1 KGHSH and CDR2 LQKENI come from the germline V gene. This CDR3 has 16 amino acids. The V gene lost 3 bases and the J gene lost 0 bases, with 15 bases spanning the gap. The CDR3 sequence is CASSPSAQSSSYEQYF. The CDR3, as DNA: TGTGCCAGCTCACCTTCGGCTCAGTCTTCCTCCTACGAGCAGTACTTC.

V and J are TRBV18 and TRBJ2-7; 12 bases are a match to TRBD1. Germline V CDR1 and CDR2: KGHSH, LQKENI. There are 16 residues in the CDR3. Trimming removed 1 base from V and 7 bases from J; junction bases left unmatched: 8. The CDR3 reads CASSPLTGTGGGEQYF. The CDR3 DNA is TGTGCCAGCTCACCACTTACCGGGACAGGGGGCGGGGAGCAGTACTTC.

This clone was picked up one time. V is TRBV7-2 and J is TRBJ1-2; no reliable D call. V was pared by 1 base and J by 8 bases, with 11 bases between. CDR1 SGHTA and CDR2 FQGNSA come from the germline V gene. This CDR3 contains 13 residues. The CDR3 region has the DNA TGTGCCAGCAGCTTAGGGAGGGAGCGGGGCTACACCTTC. It is translated as CASSLGRERGYTF.

V and J are TRBV6-5 and TRBJ2-2; D remains ambiguous. Germline assignment: CDR1 MNHEY and CDR2 SVGAGI. Between the trimmed V and J ends, which lost 5 bases and 8 bases, there was a span of 9 bases. The CDR3 covers 12 residues. As DNA, the CDR3 is TGTGCCAGCAGTGGACGGCGGGGGGAGCTGTTTTTT. Amino acids: CASSGRRGELFF.

This chain links TRBV11-2 with TRBJ2-1; 13 bases match TRBD2. The CDR3 loop spans 16 amino acids. Trimming cost V 3 bases and J 3 bases; bases outside gene matches: 2. Germline CDR1 and CDR2: SGHAT and FQNNGV. CDR3 nucleotide sequence: TGTGCCAGCAGCTTGGGACTAGCGGGGAACTACAATGAGCAGTTCTTC. Translating gives CASSLGLAGNYNEQFF.

The chain uses TRBV7-7 and TRBJ2-5, with 10 bases lining up with TRBD2. The DNA end favors TRBJ2-7, so the J call may be wrong. The CDR3 is 15 residues long. The germline V gene has CDR1 SSHAT and CDR2 FNYEAQ (reference sequence). The CDR3, as DNA: TGTGCCAGCAGCTTAGAAGCGGGAGGGTATTACGAGCAGTACTTC. Its translation is CASSLEAGGYYEQYF.

The V gene is TRBV5-1, the J gene TRBJ2-5; TRBD1 aligns across 7 bases. V lost 3 bases to trimming and J lost 5 bases; unmatched junction nucleotides: 10. CDR1 and CDR2 (germline): SGHRS, YFSETQ. The CDR3 sequence is 15 residues long. CDR3: CASSSATGVGETQYF. The CDR3 region has the DNA TGCGCCAGCAGCTCGGCAACAGGGGTGGGGGAGACCCAGTACTTC.

V usage is TRBV7-8 and J usage is TRBJ1-2, with D hard to call. The V and J ends lost 2 bases and 7 bases respectively, with 17 bases between them. This CDR3 is built from 15 residues. In germline, CDR1 is SGHVS, CDR2 FQNEAQ. CDR3 region: CASSLTSRAVRGYTF. The CDR3 region has the DNA TGTGCCAGCAGCTTAACCTCTAGGGCAGTTCGTGGCTACACCTTC.

The chain links TRBV12-5 to TRBJ2-1; D is undetermined. With 5 bases removed from V and 6 bases from J, the gap between germline ends came to 17 bases. There are 15 residues in the CDR3. Germline V gives CDR1 LGHNT, CDR2 FRNRAP. The CDR3 protein is CASGPGVAVSNEQFF. The CDR3, as DNA: TGTGCTAGTGGTCCCGGTGTTGCGGTAAGCAATGAGCAGTTCTTC.